Shown below are 17 T cell receptor beta chains from a single sample sequenced in a study of blood T cell repertoires in COVID-19. Using immunoSEQ multiplex PCR, the repertoire was profiled, and TCRdb retains in-frame clones only, with some absent. The data hold some 200,000 clones, with 83% observed a single time. The sample comprised peripheral blood. All receptors derive from a woman aged 40 to 55 with acute or convalescent COVID-19.

V gene TRBV7-2 combines with J gene TRBJ2-1, with 7 bases lining up with TRBD2. J lost 10 bases, V lost 5 bases, and 8 bases had no gene match. Looked up from germline, CDR1 is SGHTA and CDR2 is FQGNSA. The CDR3 extends over 13 amino acids. CDR3 sequence (DNA): TGTGCCAGCAGCGCCCCGGGAGGCATGGAGCAGTTCTTC. Its translation is CASSAPGGMEQFF.

The CDR3 DNA follows: TGTGCCAGCAGTGAAGCCCCGGACACCAAGCAGTACTTC. Translation: CASSEAPDTKQYF. The rearrangement uses TRBV6-1 and TRBJ2-7; a weak D match, TRBD1 (5 bases). In germline, CDR1 is MNHNS, CDR2 SASEGT. V was pared by 0 bases and J by 8 bases, with 11 bases between. CDR3 size: 13 residues.

This clone was found once. The chain links TRBV7-2 to TRBJ1-4; D uncertain. This CDR3 has 14 amino acids. CDR1 is SGHTA, CDR2 FQGNSA, per germline. Trimming removed 2 bases at V and 5 bases at J, with 9 bases between. CDR3 bases: TGTGCCAGCAGCTTATGGACGGGAAATGAAAAACTGTTTTTT. Encoded protein: CASSLWTGNEKLFF.

The chain combines TRBV18 with TRBJ1-1, with D unclear. This CDR3 has 15 residues. V shed 2 bases and J shed 4 bases, with 14 bases lying between them. CDR1 is KGHSH and CDR2 is LQKENI in the germline V gene. CDR3: CASSPMNPRGTEAFF. The DNA for the CDR3 is TGTGCCAGCTCACCAATGAACCCTCGAGGCACTGAAGCTTTCTTT.

The V call is TRBV14, the J call TRBJ2-7; TRBD2 matches at 9 bases. This CDR3 has 16 amino acids. The junction had 7 bases not matched to a gene; V was cut back by 1 base and J by 3 bases. Germline lookup yields CDR1 SGHDN and CDR2 FVKESK. CDR3 in DNA: TGTGCCAGCAGCCAAGGGACGCTTAGCGGGGGCTACGAGCAGTACTTC. Its protein is CASSQGTLSGGYEQYF.

The chain has TRBV9 and TRBJ1-4; TRBD1 aligns across 7 bases. The trim removed 0 bases at V and 4 bases at J, leaving 3 bases unmatched. Germline V lookup: CDR1 SGDLS, CDR2 YYNGEE. This CDR3 region has 15 residues. The CDR3: CASSVDGQVNEKLFF. For the CDR3, the DNA is TGTGCCAGCAGCGTAGATGGACAGGTTAATGAAAAACTGTTTTTT.

This chain connects TRBV19 to TRBJ1-5; D remains unclear. The CDR3 sequence is 14 residues long. V was trimmed by 5 bases and J by 4 bases, leaving 12 bases between them. Per the germline V gene, CDR1 is LNHDA and CDR2 is SQIVND (reference sequence). CDR3 DNA sequence: TGTGCCAGTAGTCCCCGACGGGAAAATCAGCCCCAGCATTTT. Its translation: CASSPRRENQPQHF.

J is TRBJ1-4 and V is TRBV27; D gene uncertain. From germline, CDR1 is MNHEY and CDR2 SMNVEV (reference sequence). Trimming pared 6 bases from V and 8 bases from J, leaving 10 bases between. The CDR3 has 12 amino acids. In DNA, the CDR3 is TGTGCCAGCAGGGGCGTTGGGGAAAAACTGTTTTTT. Translation gives CASRGVGEKLFF.

The rearrangement uses TRBV28 and TRBJ2-2; a possible D gene is TRBD2 (6 bases). V lost 8 bases and J 5 bases, leaving 12 bases between the germline ends. CDR1 is MDHEN, CDR2 SYDVKM, per germline. This CDR3 contains 13 residues. The CDR3 loop reads CASGGVYTGELFF. In nucleotides, the CDR3 is TGTGCCAGCGGAGGGGTTTATACCGGGGAGCTGTTTTTT.

The chain has TRBV5-1 and TRBJ2-2; weak D call: TRBD1 (5 bases). The length of the CDR3 is 15 residues. Germline V CDR1 and CDR2: SGHRS, YFSETQ. V lost 0 bases and J 5 bases, leaving 11 bases between the germline ends. The CDR3 DNA is TGCGCCAGCAGCTTGGTGGGGCAGGAAACCGGGGAGCTGTTTTTT. It translates to CASSLVGQETGELFF.

DNA of the CDR3: TGTGCCAGCAGCTTTAGTGTAAATCAGCCCCAGCATTTT. It specifies CASSFSVNQPQHF. This rearrangement joins TRBV7-9 to TRBJ1-5; D call uncertain. Trimming stripped 3 bases from V and 4 bases from J, with 7 bases between. The CDR3 is made up of 13 amino acids. The germline V gene has CDR1 SEHNR and CDR2 FQNEAQ (reference sequence).

The rearrangement links TRBV9 to TRBJ2-7, with 7 bases that match TRBD1. V shed 6 bases and J 0 bases; nucleotides not matched to a gene: 3. The CDR3 contains 13 residues. Germline CDR1 and CDR2: SGDLS and YYNGEE. CDR3 coding DNA: TGTGCCAGCAACGGGACAGACTCCTACGAGCAGTACTTC. Translation: CASNGTDSYEQYF.

This clone has just a few counts. The V and J genes are TRBV1 and TRBJ2-4; TRBD2 reflects the table's D call only, with no check against the DNA. TRBV1 is shown as a pseudogene. There are 19 residues in the CDR3. CDR3 in DNA: TGCACCAGCAGCCAAGATGGGACTAGCGGGGCGGGGGCCAAAAACATTCAGTACTTC. Translating it yields CTSSQDGTSGAGAKNIQYF.

CDR3 residues: CASSHIIAGVRTGELFF. The CDR3 bases are TGCGCCAGCAGCCACATAATAGCGGGAGTAAGGACCGGGGAGCTGTTTTTT. The rearrangement joins TRBV4-1 to TRBJ2-2; 9 bases agree with TRBD2. Germline V CDR1 and CDR2: MGHRA, YSYEKL. There are 17 residues in the CDR3. The V and J ends lost 3 bases and 5 bases, in that order; junction bases with no gene match: 10.

The V gene is TRBV29-1, the J gene TRBJ1-5; tentative D call: TRBD1 (5 bases). Germline CDR1 is SQVTM and CDR2 is ANQGSEA. With 4 bases removed from V and 12 bases from J, the gap between germline ends came to 16 bases. The CDR3 covers 12 residues. CDR3 sequence: CSVVRGEGVQHF. The CDR3 DNA reads as TGCAGCGTTGTGCGGGGGGAAGGAGTCCAGCATTTT.

The rearrangement uses TRBV20-1 and TRBJ2-5; D might be TRBD1 (6 bases). The V end was cut by 3 bases, the J end by 2 bases, with 7 bases between. The CDR3 contains 12 residues. Germline V gene data show CDR1 as DFQATT and CDR2 as SNEGSKA (reference sequence). The CDR3 DNA follows: TGCAGTGCTAGTAGGGGGCAAGAGACCCAGTACTTC. It encodes CSASRGQETQYF.

This clone was seen only a few times. The chain combines TRBV7-6 with TRBJ2-7, with D tentatively TRBD2 (5 bases). The CDR3 loop spans 15 amino acids. The V gene lost 1 base and the J gene lost 3 bases, with 13 bases spanning the gap. Germline V gene sequence: CDR1 SGHVS, CDR2 FNYEAQ. The CDR3 spells CASSLEADGNYEQYF. DNA for the CDR3: TGTGCCAGCAGCTTAGAGGCCGACGGGAACTACGAGCAGTACTTC.